The clone carrying this T cell receptor (beta chain) was counted a single time. These data originate in a study of blood T cell repertoires in COVID-19. Study-level information: PBMCs, B-cell-depleted T cells, or T cells were the source of the cDNA or gDNA that made up the material.

Original analysis: Amplification of reference gene primers was used by the study to estimate nucleated cell counts. The assay was immunoSEQ multiplex PCR, and TCRdb's table has in-frame clones only and misses some. D and trimming come from the DNA, and the V and J calls and clone size come from that table. The table records more than 50,000 clones, roughly 68% of them present only once. The CDR3 length is 12 residues. Trimming shortened V by 4 bases and J by 3 bases, and 5 bases separated the two germline ends. The germline V gene has CDR1 SGHRS and CDR2 YFSETQ. The clonotype comes from a woman of 80 years or more with acute or convalescent COVID-19. Sequencing was performed on peripheral blood. V is TRBV5-1 and J is TRBJ2-1; D is uncertain. The CDR3: CASSASYNEQFF. CDR3 bases: TGCGCCAGCAGCGCCAGCTACAATGAGCAGTTCTTC.